A selection of T cell receptor beta chains follows, all from one sample in a study of identical twins. Using its own MiXCR run on the 5' RACE reads, TCRdb lists one record per CDR3 protein. The top ten clones hold about 0.54% of a sample with approximately 470,000 distinct CDR3 sequences, around 14% of them seen once. The same sample was also used in a study of yellow fever vaccine responses in identical twins.

Material: CD4+ T cells sorted from blood. The receptors here all came from a woman under 30 in good health. CDR3s include the opening cysteine and the closing phenylalanine or tryptophan. Fields, in order: V gene, clone size, J gene, D gene, CDR3 DNA, CDR3 protein. D genes are given only for firm matches. Not every row has a clone size; where given, it reads once, few, many or a size class.

>TRBV4-2|.|TRBJ2-5|TRBD2
TGTGCCAGCAGCCCCAGCGGGAGGGCCGAGGAGACCCAGTACTTC
CASSPSGRAEETQYF
>TRBV6-2/TRBV6-3|few|TRBJ2-1|TRBD2
TGTGCCAGCAGTTACTCGCGACTGACTAGCGGGAGGACCAATGAGCAGTTCTTC
CASSYSRLTSGRTNEQFF
>TRBV12-3/TRBV12-4|many|TRBJ2-4|.
TGTGCCAGCAGTCCCTCGACAGTAGCCAAAAACATTCAGTACTTC
CASSPSTVAKNIQYF
>TRBV12-3/TRBV12-4|many|TRBJ2-1|TRBD2
TGTGCCAGCAGACGACTAGCGGGAAGTTCGAATGAGCAGTTCTTC
CASRRLAGSSNEQFF
>TRBV6-2/TRBV6-3|.|TRBJ2-2|.
TGTGCCAGCAGTTTTATAGTTAGCGAGAACACCGGGGAGCTGTTTTTT
CASSFIVSENTGELFF
>TRBV20-1|few|TRBJ2-5|.
TGCAGTGCACCGCCGGCCGAAGAGACCCAGTACTTC
CSAPPAEETQYF
>TRBV2|many|TRBJ2-1|TRBD1
TGTGCCAGCAGCGGGACAGGATACAATGAGCAGTTCTTC
CASSGTGYNEQFF
>TRBV9|few|TRBJ2-5|.
TGTGCCAGCAGCGTTAGCGCAAGGGGTGAGACCCAGTACTTC
CASSVSARGETQYF
>TRBV4-2|few|TRBJ2-1|TRBD2
TGTGCCAGCAGCCTTCGCAAGCCCCGACTAGCGGGAGGGTCAGAATCAAGCTCCTACAATGAGCAGTTCTTC
CASSLRKPRLAGGSESSSYNEQFF
>TRBV7-9|.|TRBJ2-3|.
TGTGCCAGCAGCTTAGCTATGGCTAGCGGCACAGATACGCAGTATTTT
CASSLAMASGTDTQYF
>TRBV11-2|once|TRBJ2-7|.
TGTGCCAGCGGCCGGGGGAGATGGAGCTCCTACGAGCAGTACTTC
CASGRGRWSSYEQYF
>TRBV12-3/TRBV12-4|few|TRBJ2-4|.
TGTGCCAGCAGGGGAGGGACAGTAGCCAAAAACATTCAGTACTTC
CASRGGTVAKNIQYF
>TRBV29-1|.|TRBJ2-7|TRBD1
TGCAGCGTTGAAGGGGGGACAGGGGTCAAATACGAGCAGTACTTC
CSVEGGTGVKYEQYF
>TRBV5-1|few|TRBJ2-1|TRBD2
TGCGCCAGCAGACGAACGGGGTCCCGGGCGGGAGGGCCGTACAATGAGCAGTTCTTC
CASRRTGSRAGGPYNEQFF
>TRBV24-1|few|TRBJ2-1|TRBD1
TGTGCCACCAGTGGGGGACAGGGATGGGGCTACAATGAGCAGTTCTTC
CATSGGQGWGYNEQFF
>TRBV29-1|few|TRBJ2-7|.
TGCAGCGTTGTTCGTTTTGGGGGATACGAGCAGTACTTC
CSVVRFGGYEQYF
>TRBV6-2/TRBV6-3|many|TRBJ2-2|.
TGTGCCAGCAGTCCTCGGGGGGAGCTGTTTTTT
CASSPRGELFF
>TRBV20-1|.|TRBJ2-6|.
TGCAGTGCTAGAGAGGTTGGGGTCTCTGGGGCCAACGTCCTGACTTTC
CSAREVGVSGANVLTF
>TRBV27|.|TRBJ2-7|.
TGTGCCAGCAGTTTATCGGGGGGGCAAGGGTACGAGCAGTACTTC
CASSLSGGQGYEQYF
>TRBV24-1|many|TRBJ2-1|.
TGTGCCACCAGTGACGTGGTGAGGGACAATGAGCAGTTCTTC
CATSDVVRDNEQFF
>TRBV28|few|TRBJ2-7|TRBD1
TGTGCCAGCAGTACCCCCGACAGGGACGAGCAGTACTTC
CASSTPDRDEQYF
>TRBV6-1|many|TRBJ2-7|TRBD2
TGTGCCAGCAGAGGACTAGCGGGAGGTATATACGAGCAGTACTTC
CASRGLAGGIYEQYF
>TRBV2|.|TRBJ2-7|.
TGTGCTACCAAAGGGTCAGTCTACGAGCAGTACTTC
CATKGSVYEQYF
>TRBV4-3|.|TRBJ2-1|.
TGCGCCAGCAGTACAAGGGGGGAGCAGTTCTTC
CASSTRGEQFF
>TRBV24-1|.|TRBJ2-7|TRBD1
TGTGCCACCAGTGACTCCAACAGGGGACGCGAGCAGTACTTC
CATSDSNRGREQYF
>TRBV15|.|TRBJ2-7|TRBD2
TGTGCCACCAGCTCAGGAGACTTAGCGGGGTCCTCCTACGAGCAGTACTTC
CATSSGDLAGSSYEQYF
>TRBV28|few|TRBJ1-1|.
TGTGCCAGCAGTCCGTTTGTCATGAACACTGAAGCTTTCTTT
CASSPFVMNTEAFF
>TRBV4-2|.|TRBJ1-3|TRBD1
TGTGCCAGCAGCCAGATAGGGACAGGGAACTCTGGAAACACCATATATTTT
CASSQIGTGNSGNTIYF
>TRBV3-1|.|TRBJ1-2|.
TGTGCCAGCAGCCAAGAAGGGCTCGGGCTCTATGGCTACACCTTC
CASSQEGLGLYGYTF
>TRBV12-3/TRBV12-4|.|TRBJ2-1|TRBD1
TGTGCCAGCAGCGCCGGGACAGGGGTTTTAGACAATGAGCAGTTCTTC
CASSAGTGVLDNEQFF
>TRBV2|few|TRBJ1-5|.
TGTGCCAGCAAGGAAGGGGGGGGTAGCAATCAGCCCCAGCATTTT
CASKEGGGSNQPQHF
>TRBV18|few|TRBJ2-5|TRBD1
TGTGCCAGCTCACTCACAGGGGCCCAAGAGACCCAGTACTTC
CASSLTGAQETQYF
>TRBV20-1|few|TRBJ2-7|TRBD2
TGCAGTGCTAGAGATAGTGGCGGGAGGGACGCCTACGAGCAGTACTTC
CSARDSGGRDAYEQYF
>TRBV5-4|.|TRBJ2-3|.
TGTGCCAGCAGCTTAATCTCTGCACAGTCCGATACGCAGTATTTT
CASSLISAQSDTQYF
>TRBV3-1|few|TRBJ2-3|.
TGTGCCAGCAGTGCCAAGTCTTCTTCAGGGGAGTTAACAGATACGCAGTATTTT
CASSAKSSSGELTDTQYF
>TRBV24-1|.|TRBJ2-1|.
TGTGCCACGGCAGGGGGGTTGAATGAGCAGTTCTTC
CATAGGLNEQFF
>TRBV5-1|many|TRBJ2-7|.
TGCGCCAGCAGCTTGTCGGGGTTAAAGCAGTACTTC
CASSLSGLKQYF
>TRBV5-1|few|TRBJ2-1|.
TGCGCCAGCAGCTTGTTTGTTGGGAGGGCTGGGGGCGATGAGCAGTTCTTC
CASSLFVGRAGGDEQFF
>TRBV29-1|.|TRBJ2-3|TRBD1
TGCAGCGTGGCCAAGGGGGCCGCAGATACGCAGTATTTT
CSVAKGAADTQYF
>TRBV3-1|many|TRBJ2-7|TRBD1
TGTGCCAGCAGGAGATGGGACAGGTACGAGCAGTACTTC
CASRRWDRYEQYF
>TRBV5-6|few|TRBJ1-2|TRBD1
TGTGCCAGCAGCTTGGCCATAAAACGTCAGGGGGCCGAGGGCTACACCTTC
CASSLAIKRQGAEGYTF
>TRBV29-1|few|TRBJ2-7|TRBD2
TGCAGCGTTTCTAGCGGGAGGGTTCGGGAGCAGTACTTC
CSVSSGRVREQYF
>TRBV9|.|TRBJ2-2|TRBD1
TGTGCCAGCAGCGGCCCCCGAATCGACAGGGAGCCCGGGGAGCTGTTTTTT
CASSGPRIDREPGELFF
>TRBV29-1|.|TRBJ2-3|.
TGCAGCTTTGACATAACAGATACGCAGTATTTT
CSFDITDTQYF
>TRBV28|.|TRBJ2-5|.
TGTGCCAGCAGTGACGGGGCCTCGTCGTCAGAGACCCAGTACTTC
CASSDGASSSETQYF
>TRBV2|.|TRBJ2-1|.
TGTGCCAGCACACCTTTCTCCTACAATGAGCAGTTCTTC
CASTPFSYNEQFF
>TRBV30|few|TRBJ2-1|.
TGTGCCTGGAGTGTACGTCGGGACTTGTCTAATGAGCAGTTCTTC
CAWSVRRDLSNEQFF
>TRBV19|.|TRBJ2-7|.
TGTGCCAGTACCTCTGATCACTACGAGCAGTACTTC
CASTSDHYEQYF
>TRBV7-2|many|TRBJ2-7|.
TGTGCCAGCAGCTTAGCGGGGGACGAGCAGTACTTC
CASSLAGDEQYF
>TRBV18|.|TRBJ1-1|.
TGTGCCAGCTCACCACCTAAGGGGGGGCAGTGGACTGAAGCTTTCTTT
CASSPPKGGQWTEAFF